The sequence of this T cell receptor (beta chain) was determined in a study of T cell responses to AZD1222 COVID-19 vaccine. Broader study findings: Clonal diversity was possibly underestimated; the donors were predominantly white British and more often female. Seropositive AZD1222 recipients at baseline numbered only five to seven. The study found vaccine-associated CD4 TCRs spanning spike, dominant at 160-218 and 743-854. A rise in Spike-specific TCR breadth and depth followed two AZD1222 doses.

Profiled with immunoSEQ multiplex PCR; TCRdb holds only in-frame clones, not every one. The sample comprises about 180,000 clones, approximately 92% of which are singletons, and around 0.96% rests with the top ten. Points on this clone: Its target is not known.

With 4 bases clipped from V and 5 bases from J, the junction kept 9 bases outside the gene matches. Germline CDR1 is LGHDT and CDR2 is YNNKEL (reference sequence). This CDR3 spans 15 amino acids. The sample consisted of peripheral blood, taken 28 days after the second dose of the MenACWY control vaccine. The chain recombines TRBV3-1 (or the pseudogene TRBV3-2) with TRBJ1-2; 8 bases agree with TRBD1. The TCR comes from an adult who received the MenACWY meningococcal vaccine as a control. The CDR3 DNA is TGTGCCAGCAGCCCACGACAGGGGATCTCGTATGGCTACACCTTC. Translation gives CASSPRQGISYGYTF.